A single sample is the source of the 7 T cell receptor beta chains below, sequenced in a study of blood T cell repertoires in COVID-19. Sequenced by immunoSEQ multiplex PCR; TCRdb stores in-frame clones only, minus some. The sample shows 35,000 to 45,000 clones, approximately 85% of them seen only once. The sequencing input was peripheral blood. These receptors were collected from a man aged 70-80 years with acute or convalescent COVID-19.

The CDR3 coding sequence is TGTGCCAGCAGCCCTGGGGCAGGGGCGGCCGGGGAGCTGTTTTTT. This encodes CASSPGAGAAGELFF. V and J are TRBV6-6 and TRBJ2-2; perhaps TRBD1 as D (6 bases). The V end lost 6 bases, the J end lost 6 bases, and 17 bases lay between the germline ends. The CDR3 spans 15 residues. Germline V lookup: CDR1 MNHNY, CDR2 SVGAGI (reference sequence).

This clone occurred once. The chain has TRBV7-8 and TRBJ1-6; D remains unclear. This CDR3 has 16 residues. Per the germline V gene, CDR1 is SGHVS and CDR2 is FQNEAQ. Trimming pared 2 bases from V and 7 bases from J, leaving 15 bases between. CDR3 coding DNA: TGTGCCAGCAGCTTAAAGAGAAACCACAGAAATTCACCCCTCCACTTT. Its translation is CASSLKRNHRNSPLHF.

CDR3 DNA: TGTGCCAGCAGCTGGGGCGGGAGGAACACCGGGGAGCTGTTTTTT. This gives the protein CASSWGGRNTGELFF. This chain links TRBV6-5 with TRBJ2-2; 7 nucleotides agree with TRBD2. The CDR3 covers 15 residues. Unmatched junction bases numbered 5, after V lost 6 bases and J lost 1 base. Germline values: CDR1 MNHEY, CDR2 SVGAGI.

The genes are TRBV28 and TRBJ2-3; the match to TRBD2 covers 10 bases. V lost 5 bases to trimming and J lost 3 bases; unmatched junction nucleotides: 2. This CDR3 is 14 amino acids long. Germline V gene data show CDR1 as MDHEN and CDR2 as SYDVKM. Here the CDR3 DNA reads TGTGCCAGCAGTCCGGGACTAGCGACAGATACGCAGTATTTT. Its translation is CASSPGLATDTQYF.

The chain uses TRBV9 and TRBJ2-2; 11 bases align to TRBD1. CDR1 is SGDLS and CDR2 is YYNGEE in the germline V gene. Trimming took 4 bases from V and 4 from J; bases not matched to a gene: 3. The CDR3 has 15 residues. The CDR3 is CASSTGTGGTGELFF. CDR3 DNA: TGTGCCAGCAGCACTGGGACAGGGGGCACCGGGGAGCTGTTTTTT.

This chain links TRBV5-1 with TRBJ1-1; D gene ambiguous. Per germline, CDR1 SGHRS and CDR2 YFSETQ. This CDR3 has 17 residues. V was pared by 6 bases and J by 4 bases, with 25 bases between. The CDR3 is CASTPRVLGSLGTEAFF. In DNA form, the CDR3 reads TGCGCCAGCACCCCCCGGGTATTAGGCTCACTGGGCACTGAAGCTTTCTTT.

J is TRBJ2-1 and V is TRBV29-1; possible D gene TRBD1, 5 bases. Per germline, CDR1 SQVTM and CDR2 ANQGSEA. The CDR3 has 16 amino acids. Between the trimmed V and J ends, which lost 2 bases and 6 bases, there was a span of 20 bases. The CDR3 coding sequence is TGCAGCGTTGAATGGGCGGACACCGTATCTGGCAATGAGCAGTTCTTC. This codes for CSVEWADTVSGNEQFF.